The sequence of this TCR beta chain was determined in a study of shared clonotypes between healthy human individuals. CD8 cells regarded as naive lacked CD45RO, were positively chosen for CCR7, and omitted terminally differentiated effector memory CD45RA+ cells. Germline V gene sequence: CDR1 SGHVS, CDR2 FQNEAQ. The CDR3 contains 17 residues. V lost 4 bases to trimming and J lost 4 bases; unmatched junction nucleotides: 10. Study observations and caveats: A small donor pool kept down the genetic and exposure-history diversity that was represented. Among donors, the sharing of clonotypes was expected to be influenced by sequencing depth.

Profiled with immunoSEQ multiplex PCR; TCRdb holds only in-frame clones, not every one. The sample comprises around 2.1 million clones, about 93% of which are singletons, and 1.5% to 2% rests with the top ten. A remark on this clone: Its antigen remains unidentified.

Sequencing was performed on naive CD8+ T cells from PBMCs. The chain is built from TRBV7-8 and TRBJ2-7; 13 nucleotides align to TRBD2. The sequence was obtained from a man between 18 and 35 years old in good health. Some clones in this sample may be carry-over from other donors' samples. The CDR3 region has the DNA TGTGCCAGCAGCTCGGGACTAGCGGGATCTTATGGGTACGAGCAGTACTTC. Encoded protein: CASSSGLAGSYGYEQYF.